The present T cell receptor beta chain was sequenced within a study of cytomegalovirus exposure and HLA in healthy donors. Study-level results: Later on, an analysis found that several of the most significant clusters appeared to be linked to common viral pathogens, which included parvovirus B19.

Germline trimming cut 6 bases from V and 10 bases from J; bases unmatched to any gene: 8. CDR3 length equals 13 residues. CDR1 and CDR2 from the germline V gene are SNHLY and FYNNEI. 13 Jbeta primers and 60 Vbeta primers were used for the PCR. Using immunoSEQ multiplex PCR, the repertoire was profiled, and TCRdb retains in-frame clones only, with some absent. Of some 220,000 clones in the sample, more than 75% were seen once. As regards this clone: What it binds is unknown.

Sample: PBMCs. The rearrangement joins TRBV2 to TRBJ2-1; 8 bases agree with TRBD1. This TCR was sampled from a girl aged 2-9 years in good health and CMV-seronegative. CDR3 nucleotide sequence: TGTGCCAGCAGAACAGGGGGTGGGGGGGAGCAGTTCTTC. Translation gives CASRTGGGGEQFF.